These T cell receptor beta chains were read from a single sample in a study of OX40 agonist ivuxolimab in advanced cancers. Profiled with immunoSEQ multiplex PCR; TCRdb holds only in-frame clones, not every one. The sample contains around 43,000 clones, about 89% of which appear only once. The starting material was CD4+ or CD8+ T cells sorted from blood, obtained in a trial of the OX40 agonist ivuxolimab. The receptors here all came from an adult with an advanced solid tumor such as melanoma, head and neck, liver or kidney cancer. Each CDR3 is given with its conserved first and last residue. D genes are given only for firm matches. Size values are once, few and many counts, or a class for expanded clones, and some rows have none.

>TRBD1|TRBV5-1|-|TRBJ1-1
CASYSGTGDTEAFF
TGCGCCAGCTATTCCGGGACAGGGGACACTGAAGCTTTCTTT
>TRBD1|TRBV9|-|TRBJ2-4
CASSVAGTGSWDIQYF
TGTGCCAGCAGCGTAGCGGGGACAGGGTCGTGGGACATTCAGTACTTC
>TRBD1|TRBV7-3|-|TRBJ2-1
CASSLGTGYNEQFF
TGTGCCAGCAGCTTAGGGACAGGCTACAATGAGCAGTTCTTC
>-|TRBV7-8|-|TRBJ1-2
CASSLAGSHYGYTF
TGTGCCAGCAGCTTAGCAGGCAGTCACTATGGCTACACCTTC
>-|TRBV2|-|TRBJ1-5
CASSEWNRYQQPQHF
TGTGCCAGCAGTGAATGGAACAGATACCAACAGCCCCAGCATTTT
>-|TRBV6-6|-|TRBJ2-7
CASSLSSYEQYF
TGTGCCAGCAGCTTATCCTCCTACGAGCAGTACTTC
>-|TRBV7-9|-|TRBJ1-5
CASSLGHLVHF
TGTGCCAGCAGCTTAGGCCACTTAGTACATTTT
>-|TRBV28|-|TRBJ2-5
CASSPLGSGETQYF
TGTGCCAGCAGTCCCCTGGGGTCAGGAGAGACCCAGTACTTC
>-|TRBV7-3|once|TRBJ2-5
CASSLTGAGLQETQYF
TGTGCCAGCAGCCTAACTGGGGCAGGCCTCCAAGAGACCCAGTACTTC
>-|TRBV7-9|-|TRBJ2-7
CASSLAPGTTYEQYF
TGTGCCAGCAGCTTAGCCCCCGGAACCACCTACGAGCAGTACTTC
>-|TRBV4-1|-|TRBJ2-5
CASSQVAGPQETQYF
TGCGCCAGCAGCCAAGTGGCAGGGCCCCAAGAGACCCAGTACTTC
>-|TRBV7-9|-|TRBJ2-1
CASGDLNSYNEQFF
TGTGCCAGCGGGGATCTCAATTCCTACAATGAGCAGTTCTTC
>TRBD1|TRBV7-8|-|TRBJ2-5
CASSLGTDQETQYF
TGTGCCAGCAGCCTCGGGACAGACCAAGAGACCCAGTACTTC
>-|TRBV28|-|TRBJ1-5
CASSLTHGQPQHF
TGTGCCAGCAGTCTAACGCACGGTCAGCCCCAGCATTTT
>-|TRBV28|-|TRBJ2-3
CASASYRSRLTDTQYF
TGTGCCAGCGCAAGTTACCGAAGTAGGTTGACAGATACGCAGTATTTT
>-|TRBV4-1|-|TRBJ2-1
CASSQPPTVNEQFF
TGCGCCAGCAGCCAACCCCCGACGGTCAATGAGCAGTTCTTC
>-|TRBV5-6|-|TRBJ2-1
CASSLGSGVSSYNEQFF
TGTGCCAGCAGCTTGGGGAGTGGGGTTAGCTCCTACAATGAGCAGTTCTTC
>-|TRBV6-1|-|TRBJ2-7
CASSPFAATTYEQYF
TGTGCCAGCAGTCCTTTCGCTGCTACGACCTACGAGCAGTACTTC
>-|TRBV7-2|-|TRBJ2-3
CASSLTEGDTQYF
TGTGCCAGCAGCTTAACCGAGGGGGATACGCAGTATTTT
>-|TRBV9|-|TRBJ2-2
CASNPTEHFEANTGELFF
TGTGCCAGCAATCCCACAGAGCACTTTGAGGCGAACACCGGGGAGCTGTTTTTT
>-|TRBV6-6|-|TRBJ1-2
CASSSTRIHYGYTF
TGTGCCAGCAGTTCGACACGGATTCACTATGGCTACACCTTC
>TRBD1|TRBV7-9|-|TRBJ1-1
CASGQGAGTEAFF
TGTGCCAGCGGCCAGGGGGCAGGCACTGAAGCTTTCTTT
>TRBD1|TRBV6-4|few|TRBJ1-4
CASSRPQGDEKLFF
TGTGCCAGCAGTCGGCCTCAGGGGGACGAAAAACTGTTTTTT
>-|TRBV15|-|TRBJ1-1
CATSSYREVGEAFF
TGTGCCACCAGCTCTTACCGGGAAGTAGGTGAAGCTTTCTTT
>-|TRBV19|-|TRBJ1-5
CASRPSVAWDNQPQHF
TGTGCCAGTAGACCGTCTGTCGCCTGGGACAATCAGCCCCAGCATTTT
>TRBD1|TRBV27|-|TRBJ1-1
CASSPRTGVTEAFF
TGTGCCAGCAGCCCCCGGACAGGGGTCACTGAAGCTTTCTTT
>-|TRBV29-1|-|TRBJ1-1
CSVVTWERWTEAFF
TGCAGCGTCGTTACCTGGGAGAGGTGGACTGAAGCTTTCTTT
>-|TRBV9|-|TRBJ1-2
CASSVGGQDYGYTF
TGTGCCAGCAGCGTAGGGGGGCAGGACTATGGCTACACCTTC
>-|TRBV11-2|-|TRBJ1-1
CASSFGSYLNTEAFF
TGTGCCAGCAGCTTTGGCTCGTATTTGAACACTGAAGCTTTCTTT
>TRBD1|TRBV4-3|-|TRBJ2-7
CASGYRGTGEQYF
TGCGCCAGCGGCTACAGGGGGACGGGGGAGCAGTACTTC
>-|TRBV2|-|TRBJ1-3
CASIRSSSGNTIYF
TGTGCCAGCATCCGCAGTTCCTCTGGAAACACCATATATTTT
>-|TRBV12-5|once|TRBJ1-4
CASGLGPVYEKLFF
TGTGCTAGTGGTTTGGGTCCAGTTTATGAAAAACTGTTTTTT
>TRBD1|TRBV11-2|-|TRBJ2-7
CASSLGTGGIYEQYF
TGTGCCAGCAGCTTAGGGACAGGGGGAATCTACGAGCAGTACTTC
>-|TRBV6-1|-|TRBJ2-7
CASSDMWSPRALEQYF
TGTGCCAGCAGTGATATGTGGAGCCCCAGAGCCCTCGAGCAGTACTTC
>TRBD1|TRBV7-8|-|TRBJ2-7
CASSYTGGANYEQYF
TGTGCCAGCAGTTACACAGGGGGCGCGAACTACGAGCAGTACTTC
>-|TRBV13|-|TRBJ2-5
CASSPDWGQTQYF
TGTGCCAGCAGCCCGGACTGGGGGCAGACCCAGTACTTC
>-|TRBV4-1|many|TRBJ1-3
CASSQDHRVDTIYF
TGCGCCAGCAGCCAAGACCACAGGGTGGACACCATATATTTT
>-|TRBV6-1|-|TRBJ2-2
CASTSLSPNTGELFF
TGTGCCAGCACCTCTCTATCCCCTAACACCGGGGAGCTGTTTTTT